There are a few counts of the clone carrying this TCR beta chain. The antigen is not known. The sample originates from a study of blood T cells in healthy people across ages. Study-wide background: About one barcoded beta molecule per two T cells was captured by template switching.

CDR1 is LNHNV and CDR2 is YYDKDF in the germline V gene (reference sequence). CDR3 length: 16 amino acids. V lost 2 bases to trimming and J lost 0 bases; unmatched junction nucleotides: 4. It was with a sample-barcoded 5' primer and a J-beta primer mix that a second PCR of roughly 7 to 12 cycles was run. TCRdb itself ran the 5' RACE reads through MiXCR, one entry per CDR3 protein. The table records about 730,000 distinct CDR3 sequences, 40% to 45% of them present only once. Regarding the study as a whole: Naive CD4+ cells and diversity were both higher in long-lived donors than in aged donors.

The source material was blood. This sequence joins TRBV15 and TRBJ2-1; 7 bases line up with TRBD2. The sequence was collected from an older woman in good health. For the CDR3, the DNA is TGTGCCACCAGCAGACCAGCGGGGAGCTCCTACAATGAGCAGTTCTTC. Translated, it gives CATSRPAGSSYNEQFF.